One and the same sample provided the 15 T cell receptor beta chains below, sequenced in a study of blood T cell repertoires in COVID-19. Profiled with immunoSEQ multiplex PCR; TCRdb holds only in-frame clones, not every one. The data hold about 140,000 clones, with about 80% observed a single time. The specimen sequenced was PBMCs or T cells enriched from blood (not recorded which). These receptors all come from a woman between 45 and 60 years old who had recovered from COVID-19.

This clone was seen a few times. This CDR3 reads CASSLQGVGSPLHF. DNA of the CDR3: TGTGCCAGCAGCTTACAGGGGGTCGGTTCACCCCTCCACTTT. The chain couples TRBV7-9 to TRBJ1-6; 7 bases line up with TRBD1. CDR3 length: 14 amino acids. The V segment lost 2 bases and the J segment 9 bases; nucleotides outside the gene matches: 4. Germline loops: CDR1 SEHNR, CDR2 FQNEAQ (reference sequence).

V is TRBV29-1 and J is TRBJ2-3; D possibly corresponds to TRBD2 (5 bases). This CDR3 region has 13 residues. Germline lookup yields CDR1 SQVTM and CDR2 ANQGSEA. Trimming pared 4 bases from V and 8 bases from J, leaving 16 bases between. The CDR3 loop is CSVVTGMRGTQYF. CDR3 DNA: TGCAGCGTTGTAACCGGGATGCGCGGTACGCAGTATTTT.

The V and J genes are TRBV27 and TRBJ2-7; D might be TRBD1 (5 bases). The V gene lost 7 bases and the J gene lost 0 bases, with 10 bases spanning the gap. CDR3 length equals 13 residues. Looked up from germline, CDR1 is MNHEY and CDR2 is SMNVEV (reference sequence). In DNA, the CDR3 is TGTGCCAGCACCAAAGGGGACTCCTACGAGCAGTACTTC. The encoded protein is CASTKGDSYEQYF.

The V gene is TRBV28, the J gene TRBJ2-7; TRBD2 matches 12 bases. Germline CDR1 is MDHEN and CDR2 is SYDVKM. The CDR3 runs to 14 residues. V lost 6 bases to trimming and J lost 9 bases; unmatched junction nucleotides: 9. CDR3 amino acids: CASRRLAGVSAQYF. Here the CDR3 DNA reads TGTGCCAGCAGACGACTAGCGGGAGTTTCCGCGCAGTACTTC.

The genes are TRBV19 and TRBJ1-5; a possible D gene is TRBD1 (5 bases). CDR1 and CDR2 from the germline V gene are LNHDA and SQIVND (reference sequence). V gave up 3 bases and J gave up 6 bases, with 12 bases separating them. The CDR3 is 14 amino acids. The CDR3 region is CASSIQGFGQPQHF. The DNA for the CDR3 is TGTGCCAGTAGTATTCAGGGATTCGGTCAGCCCCAGCATTTT.

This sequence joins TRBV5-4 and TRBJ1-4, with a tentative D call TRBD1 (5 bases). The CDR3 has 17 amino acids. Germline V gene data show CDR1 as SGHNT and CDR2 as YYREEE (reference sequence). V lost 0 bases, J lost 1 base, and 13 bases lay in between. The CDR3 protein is CASSLEVGQGTNEKLFF. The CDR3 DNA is TGTGCCAGCAGCTTGGAGGTGGGGCAGGGAACTAATGAAAAACTGTTTTTT. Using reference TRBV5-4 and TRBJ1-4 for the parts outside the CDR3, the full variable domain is ETGVTQSPTHLIKTRGQQVTLRCSSQSGHNTVSWYQQALGQGPQFIFQYYREEENGRGNFPPRFSGLQFPNYSSELNVNALELDDSALYLCASSLEVGQGTNEKLFFGSGTQLSVL.

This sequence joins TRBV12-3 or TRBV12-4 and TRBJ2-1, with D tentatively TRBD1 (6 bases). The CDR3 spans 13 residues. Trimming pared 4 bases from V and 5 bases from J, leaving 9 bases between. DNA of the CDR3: TGTGCCAGCAGTTGGGGGCGGAACAATGAGCAGTTCTTC. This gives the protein CASSWGRNNEQFF.

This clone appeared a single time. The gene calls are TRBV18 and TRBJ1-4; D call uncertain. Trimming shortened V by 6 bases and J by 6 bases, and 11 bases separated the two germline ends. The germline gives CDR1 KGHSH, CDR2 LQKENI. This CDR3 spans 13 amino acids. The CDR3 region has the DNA TGTGCCAGCTCTAGCGAGAGGGATGAAAAACTGTTTTTT. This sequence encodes CASSSERDEKLFF.

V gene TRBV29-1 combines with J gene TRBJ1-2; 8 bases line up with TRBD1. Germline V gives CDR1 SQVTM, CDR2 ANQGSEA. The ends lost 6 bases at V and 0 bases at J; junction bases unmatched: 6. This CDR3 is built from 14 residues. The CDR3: CSVAQGGANYGYTF. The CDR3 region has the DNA TGCAGCGTCGCACAGGGGGGAGCTAACTATGGCTACACCTTC.

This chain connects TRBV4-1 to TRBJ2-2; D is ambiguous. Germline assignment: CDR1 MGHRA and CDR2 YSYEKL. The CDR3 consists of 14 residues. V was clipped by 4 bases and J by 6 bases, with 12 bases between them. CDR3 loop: CASSPILRSGELFF. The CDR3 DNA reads TGCGCCAGCAGCCCGATCCTCCGGTCCGGGGAGCTGTTTTTT.

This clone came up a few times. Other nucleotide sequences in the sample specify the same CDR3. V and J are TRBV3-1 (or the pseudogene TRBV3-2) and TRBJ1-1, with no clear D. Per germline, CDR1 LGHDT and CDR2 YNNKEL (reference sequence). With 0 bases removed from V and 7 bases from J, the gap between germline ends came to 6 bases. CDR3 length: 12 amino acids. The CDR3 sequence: CASSQDPGEAFF. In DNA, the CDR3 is TGTGCCAGCAGCCAAGATCCCGGTGAAGCTTTCTTT.

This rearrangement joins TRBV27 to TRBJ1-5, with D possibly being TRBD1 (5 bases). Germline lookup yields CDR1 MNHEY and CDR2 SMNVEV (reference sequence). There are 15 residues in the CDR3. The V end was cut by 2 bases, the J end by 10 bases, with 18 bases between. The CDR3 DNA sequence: TGTGCCAGCAGTTTAACGGGGGGGGGAAAATTACCCCAGCATTTT. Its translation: CASSLTGGGKLPQHF.

DNA for the CDR3: TGTGCCAGCAGCTTAGCACCGGGACAGGGGGACGGGACTGAAGCTTTCTTT. This encodes CASSLAPGQGDGTEAFF. V is TRBV11-2 and J is TRBJ1-1; 11 bases are a match to TRBD1. V was pared by 1 base and J by 5 bases, with 9 bases of the junction left unmatched. CDR1 and CDR2 (germline): SGHAT, FQNNGV. The CDR3 is made up of 17 amino acids.

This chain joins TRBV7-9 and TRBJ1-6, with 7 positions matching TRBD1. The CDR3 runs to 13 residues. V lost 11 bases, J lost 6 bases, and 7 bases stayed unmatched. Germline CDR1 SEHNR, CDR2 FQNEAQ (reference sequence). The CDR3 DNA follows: TGTGCCTGCTCAGGGGGTAGTAATTCACCCCTCCACTTT. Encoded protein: CACSGGSNSPLHF.

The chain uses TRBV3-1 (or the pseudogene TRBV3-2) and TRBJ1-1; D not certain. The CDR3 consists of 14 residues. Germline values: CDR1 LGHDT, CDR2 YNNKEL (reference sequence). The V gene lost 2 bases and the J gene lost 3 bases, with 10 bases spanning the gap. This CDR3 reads CASSQREIDTEAFF. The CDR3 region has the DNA TGTGCCAGCAGCCAAAGGGAGATTGACACTGAAGCTTTCTTT.